This TCR beta chain was sequenced during a study of beta chain features in type 1 diabetes. Study-level information: In age, gender and cell yields, patients were similar to healthy donors. Findings and limits, study-wide: When Type 1 diabetes patients were examined, their TCRB CDR3s proved moderately but significantly shorter in all four CD4+ subsets.

The trim removed 5 bases at V and 5 bases at J, leaving 7 bases unmatched. CDR1 and CDR2 from the germline V gene are SGHTA and FQGTGA. The CDR3 extends over 14 amino acids. Expressed TCRB transcripts were sequenced because the entire RNA isolate underwent reverse transcription. Naive, central memory and regulatory T cell samples yielded around 3.9 million reads on average. TCRdb's copy holds only in-frame clones and misses some; the assay was immunoSEQ multiplex PCR. The table shows 200,000 to 300,000 clones, with 20% occurring only once. This clone was seen a handful of times. Its specificity is unknown. A CD45RO/CCR7/CD25/CD127/CD95/CD27 panel sorted naive, central memory, regulatory and stem cell-like memory CD4+ cells. Sorted populations all exceeded 95% purity.

This chain links TRBV7-3 with TRBJ2-7; 9 nucleotides align to TRBD1. What was sequenced was naive CD4+ T cells from blood. This receptor was taken from a woman aged 40 to 49 with type 1 diabetes. The CDR3 coding sequence is TGTGCCAGCAGCCCTGGGACAGGGATCCACGAGCAGTACTTC. It codes for CASSPGTGIHEQYF. The full variable domain, completed using reference TRBV7-3 and TRBJ2-7, is GAGVSQTPSNKVTEKGKYVELRCDPISGHTALYWYRQSLGQGPEFLIYFQGTGAADDSGLPNDRFFAVRPEGSVSTLKIQRTERGDSAVYLCASSPGTGIHEQYFGPGTRLTVT.